This T cell receptor (beta chain) was retrieved from a study of blood T cell repertoires in COVID-19. The CDR3 is 15 residues long. Per germline, CDR1 MDHEN and CDR2 SYDVKM. The V segment lost 6 bases and the J segment 2 bases; nucleotides outside the gene matches: 5. In the authors' workflow: Scientists estimated how many nucleated cells there were by amplifying reference gene primers. The repertoire was sequenced with immunoSEQ multiplex PCR; TCRdb's copy has only in-frame clones and lacks some. That table furnishes V, J and clone size, whereas the DNA furnished D and trimming. This table has 150,000 to 200,000 clones, around 79% appearing once.

The sample was peripheral blood. J is TRBJ2-1 and V is TRBV28; 9 nucleotides agree with TRBD2. The receptor's source is a man aged 60 to 75 with active or convalescent COVID-19. The DNA of the CDR3 is TGTGCCAGCAGGGAGCGGGAGGTGACCTACAATGAGCAGTTCTTC. This encodes CASREREVTYNEQFF.